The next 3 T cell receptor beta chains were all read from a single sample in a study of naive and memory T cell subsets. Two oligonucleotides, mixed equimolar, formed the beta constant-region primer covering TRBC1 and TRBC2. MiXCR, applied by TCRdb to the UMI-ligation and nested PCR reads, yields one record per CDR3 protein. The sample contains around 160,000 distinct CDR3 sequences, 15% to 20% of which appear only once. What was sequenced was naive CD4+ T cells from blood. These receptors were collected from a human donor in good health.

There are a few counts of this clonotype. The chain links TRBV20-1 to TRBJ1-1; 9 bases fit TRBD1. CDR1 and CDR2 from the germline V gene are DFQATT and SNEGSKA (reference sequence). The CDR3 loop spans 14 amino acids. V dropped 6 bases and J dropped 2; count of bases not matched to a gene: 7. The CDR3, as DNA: TGCAGTGCGCTCAAACAGGGGGCCAACACTGAAGCTTTCTTT. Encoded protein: CSALKQGANTEAFF.

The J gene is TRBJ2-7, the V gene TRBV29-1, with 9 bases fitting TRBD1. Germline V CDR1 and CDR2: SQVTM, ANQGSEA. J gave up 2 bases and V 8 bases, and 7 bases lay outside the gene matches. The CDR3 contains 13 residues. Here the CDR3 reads CSITGGSPYEQYF. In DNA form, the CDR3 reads TGCAGCATAACAGGGGGCTCCCCCTACGAGCAGTACTTC.

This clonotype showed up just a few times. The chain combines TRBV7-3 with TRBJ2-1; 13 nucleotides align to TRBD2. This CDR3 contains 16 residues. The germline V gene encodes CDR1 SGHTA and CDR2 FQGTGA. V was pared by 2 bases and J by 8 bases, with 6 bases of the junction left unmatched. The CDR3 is CASSLGTSGTRDEQFF. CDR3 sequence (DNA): TGTGCCAGCAGCTTAGGGACTAGCGGGACCCGGGATGAGCAGTTCTTC.